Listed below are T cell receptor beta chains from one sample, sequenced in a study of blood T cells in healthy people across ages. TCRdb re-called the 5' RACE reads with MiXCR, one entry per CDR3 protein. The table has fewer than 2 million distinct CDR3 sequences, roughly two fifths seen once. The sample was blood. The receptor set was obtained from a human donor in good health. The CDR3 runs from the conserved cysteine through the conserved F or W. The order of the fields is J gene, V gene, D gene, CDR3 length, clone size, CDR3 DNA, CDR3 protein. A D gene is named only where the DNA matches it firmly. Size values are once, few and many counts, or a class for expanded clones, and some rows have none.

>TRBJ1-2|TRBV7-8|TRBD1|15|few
TGTGCCAGCAGCTTACGGGGGACAGCTACCTATGGCTACACCTTC
CASSLRGTATYGYTF
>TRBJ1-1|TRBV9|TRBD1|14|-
TGTGCCAGCAGCGTAGCAGGGGGAGGCACTGAAGCTTTCTTT
CASSVAGGGTEAFF
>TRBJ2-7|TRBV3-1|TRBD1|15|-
TGTGCCAGCAGCCCTTCCGGGGACAGTTTCTACGAGCAGTACTTC
CASSPSGDSFYEQYF
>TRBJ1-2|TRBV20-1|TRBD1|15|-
TGCAGTGCTATTGGGACAGGGAAAGTGTCCTATGGCTACACCTTC
CSAIGTGKVSYGYTF
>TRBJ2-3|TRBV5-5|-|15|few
TGTGCCAGCAGCTTTGGACAGATTAGCACAGATACGCAGTATTTT
CASSFGQISTDTQYF
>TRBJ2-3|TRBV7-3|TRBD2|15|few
TGTGCCAGCAGCAAACGGGGGGTTAAAGGAGATACGCAGTATTTT
CASSKRGVKGDTQYF
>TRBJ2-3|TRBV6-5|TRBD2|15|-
TGTGCCAGCAGTCCCCAAGCGGGGGAGGTAGATACGCAGTATTTT
CASSPQAGEVDTQYF
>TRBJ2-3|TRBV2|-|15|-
TGTGCCAGCAGCAAGGGACGGTGGGGCACAGATACGCAGTATTTT
CASSKGRWGTDTQYF
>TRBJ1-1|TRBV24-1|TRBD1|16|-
TGTGCCACCAGTGATCCTTCGGGGACAGGAATCGCTGAAGCTTTCTTT
CATSDPSGTGIAEAFF
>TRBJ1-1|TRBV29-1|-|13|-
TGCAGCGTTGCCCAGGGGACGAACACTGAAGCTTTCTTT
CSVAQGTNTEAFF
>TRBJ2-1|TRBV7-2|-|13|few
TGTGCCAGCATCCCCCCCGTGTACAATGAGCAGTTCTTC
CASIPPVYNEQFF
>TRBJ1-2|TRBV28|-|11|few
TGTGCCAGCAGCGTCCAAGGAGGCTACACCTTC
CASSVQGGYTF
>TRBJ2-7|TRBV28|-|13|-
TGTGCCAGCAGTCCCGTTGCGTGGCACGAGCAGTACTTC
CASSPVAWHEQYF
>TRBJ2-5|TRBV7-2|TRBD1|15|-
TGTGCCAGCAGCTTAGGACAGGGACCCCAAGAGACCCAGTACTTC
CASSLGQGPQETQYF
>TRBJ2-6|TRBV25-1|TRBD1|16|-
TGTGCCAGCAAGTTGAGGACAGGGGCTGGGGCCAGCGTCCTGACTTTC
CASKLRTGAGASVLTF
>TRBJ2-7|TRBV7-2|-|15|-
TGTGCCAGCAGCTTAAGGTTTGACGGGAACTACGAGCAGTACTTC
CASSLRFDGNYEQYF
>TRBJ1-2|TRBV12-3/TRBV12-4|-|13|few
TGTGCCAGCCTCCCCCCCAGGGAGCATGGCTACACCTTC
CASLPPREHGYTF
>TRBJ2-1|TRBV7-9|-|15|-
TGTGCCAGCACCTCCCCCCGCAGTACCTACAATGAGCAGTTCTTC
CASTSPRSTYNEQFF
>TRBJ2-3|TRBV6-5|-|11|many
TGTGCCAGCAGTATGGCAGATACGCAGTATTTT
CASSMADTQYF
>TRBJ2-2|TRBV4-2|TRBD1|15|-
TGTGCCAGCAGCCGGACAGGGGAGAACACCGGGGAGCTGTTTTTT
CASSRTGENTGELFF
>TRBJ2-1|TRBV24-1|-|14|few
TGTGCCACCAGTGACCCCCCGACTAGTAATGAGCAGTTCTTC
CATSDPPTSNEQFF
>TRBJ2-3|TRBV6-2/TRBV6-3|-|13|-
TGTGCCAGCAGTATACAGGGAGCGGATACGCAGTATTTT
CASSIQGADTQYF
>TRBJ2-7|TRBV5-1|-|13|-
TGCGCCTGCAGCTTTAGGACAGAGTACGAGCAGTACTTC
CACSFRTEYEQYF
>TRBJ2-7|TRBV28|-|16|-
TGTGCCAGCAGTCCAATATCAGGGAGTGGGGCTTACGAGCAGTACTTC
CASSPISGSGAYEQYF